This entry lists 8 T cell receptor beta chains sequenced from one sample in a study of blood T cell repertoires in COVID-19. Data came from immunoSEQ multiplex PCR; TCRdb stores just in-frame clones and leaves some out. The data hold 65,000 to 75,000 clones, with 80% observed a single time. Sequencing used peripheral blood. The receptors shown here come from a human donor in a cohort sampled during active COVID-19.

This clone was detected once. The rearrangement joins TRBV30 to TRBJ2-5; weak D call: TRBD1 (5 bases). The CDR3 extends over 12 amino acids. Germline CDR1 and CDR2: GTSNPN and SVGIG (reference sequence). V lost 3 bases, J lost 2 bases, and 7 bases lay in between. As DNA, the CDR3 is TGTGCCTGGAGCCGACAGCAAGAGACCCAGTACTTC. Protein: CAWSRQQETQYF.

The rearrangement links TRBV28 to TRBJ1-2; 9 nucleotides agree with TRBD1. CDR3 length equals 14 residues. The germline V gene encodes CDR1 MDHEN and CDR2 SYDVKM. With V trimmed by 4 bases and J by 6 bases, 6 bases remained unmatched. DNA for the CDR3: TGTGCCAGCAGTTCGGGGGGGACAGGGCATGGCTACACCTTC. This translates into CASSSGGTGHGYTF.

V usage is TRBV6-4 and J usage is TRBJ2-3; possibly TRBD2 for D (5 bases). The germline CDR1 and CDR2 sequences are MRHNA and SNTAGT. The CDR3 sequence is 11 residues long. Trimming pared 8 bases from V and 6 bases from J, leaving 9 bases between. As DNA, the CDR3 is TGTGCCAGCCCACGAGGGGATACGCAGTATTTT. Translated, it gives CASPRGDTQYF.

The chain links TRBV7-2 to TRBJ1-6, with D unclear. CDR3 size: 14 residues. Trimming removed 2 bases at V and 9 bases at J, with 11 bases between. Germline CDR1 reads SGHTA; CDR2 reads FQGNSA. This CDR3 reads CASSLSVPSSPLHF. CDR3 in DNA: TGTGCCAGCAGCTTATCGGTTCCATCTTCACCCCTCCACTTT. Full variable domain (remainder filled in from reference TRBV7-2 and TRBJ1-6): GAGVSQSPSNKVTEKGKDVELRCDPISGHTALYWYRQSLGQGLEFLIYFQGNSAPDKSGLPSDRFSAERTGGSVSTLTIQRTQQEDSAVYLCASSLSVPSSPLHFGNGTRLTVT.

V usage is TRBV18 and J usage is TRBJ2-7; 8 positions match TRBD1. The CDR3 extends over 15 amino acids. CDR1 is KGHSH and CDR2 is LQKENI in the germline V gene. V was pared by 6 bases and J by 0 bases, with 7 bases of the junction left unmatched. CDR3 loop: CASSRRTGSSYEQYF. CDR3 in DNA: TGTGCCAGCTCTCGCCGGACAGGGTCCTCCTACGAGCAGTACTTC.

CDR3 sequence: CASSPNDLPGSGNTIYF. For the CDR3, the DNA is TGTGCCAGCTCACCCAACGACCTTCCAGGTTCTGGAAACACCATATATTTT. The chain joins TRBV18 to TRBJ1-3, with D uncertain. Trimming pared 3 bases from V and 1 base from J, leaving 16 bases between. Germline V lookup: CDR1 KGHSH, CDR2 LQKENI. The CDR3 consists of 17 residues.

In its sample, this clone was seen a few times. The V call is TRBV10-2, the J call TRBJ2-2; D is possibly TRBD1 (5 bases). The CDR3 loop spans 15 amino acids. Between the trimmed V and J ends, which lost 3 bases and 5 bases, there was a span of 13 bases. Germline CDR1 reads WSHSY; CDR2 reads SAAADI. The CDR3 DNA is TGCGCCAGCAGTGAAGTAAGGGGTAGTACCGGGGAGCTGTTTTTT. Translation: CASSEVRGSTGELFF.

The CDR3 nucleotides read TGTGCCAGCTCACTTATCGGGGGTCTGGAGAACACTGAAGCTTTCTTT. It encodes CASSLIGGLENTEAFF. The chain couples TRBV18 to TRBJ1-1; a weak D match, TRBD1 (5 bases). Between the trimmed V and J ends, which lost 4 bases and 1 base, there was a span of 16 bases. Germline V gene lookup returns CDR1 KGHSH and CDR2 LQKENI. This CDR3 spans 16 amino acids.